These 10 T cell receptor beta chains originate from one sample sequenced in a study of T cell responses to AZD1222 COVID-19 vaccine (dated by TCRdb to 2020 to 2023). Library creation used the immunoSEQ multiplex PCR assay. As stored in TCRdb, this immuneACCESS dataset retains in-frame rearrangements with V and J assigned. A fraction of the clones does not appear; measured against another copy, unresolved V genes explain less than half of the discrepancy, and the remainder lacks a known reason. The sample includes 95,000 to 150,000 clones, with around 92% observed a single time. The ten top clones hold approximately 7.9% of the sample. The sample's time point label is to be understood as: about 28 days (+/-7) after the second vaccine dose. Source: peripheral blood, taken 28 days after the second AZD1222 dose. The receptors come from an adult who received the AZD1222 COVID-19 vaccine.

J is TRBJ2-2 and V is TRBV5-4, with TRBD2 identical over 12 bases. This CDR3 spans 16 amino acids. V shed 4 bases, J shed 9 bases, and the junction held 10 bases outside the gene matches. Germline assignment: CDR1 SGHNT and CDR2 YYREEE (reference sequence). This CDR3 reads CASSATTSGRTRELFF. Here the CDR3 DNA reads TGTGCCAGCAGCGCAACGACTAGCGGGAGAACGCGGGAGCTGTTTTTT.

The chain employs TRBV24-1 and TRBJ1-5, with TRBD1 identical over 8 bases. Germline CDR1 KGHDR, CDR2 SFDVKD. The CDR3 is made up of 16 amino acids. V lost 5 bases, J lost 0 bases, and 5 bases stayed unmatched. CDR3: CATSGTGTLSNQPQHF. CDR3 DNA: TGTGCCACCAGTGGGACAGGGACCCTTAGCAATCAGCCCCAGCATTTT.

This chain links TRBV18 with TRBJ1-2, with D unresolved. Germline CDR1 is KGHSH and CDR2 is LQKENI. This CDR3 spans 15 amino acids. V shed 6 bases and J shed 5 bases, with 19 bases lying between them. CDR3 loop: CASSLMTEGVYGYTF. CDR3 bases: TGTGCCAGCTCCCTCATGACCGAGGGTGTATATGGCTACACCTTC.

The chain recombines TRBV7-9 with TRBJ1-2; D is perhaps TRBD1 (5 bases). The germline V and J ends were trimmed by 5 bases and 4 bases, with 14 bases remaining between them. Germline V gene data show CDR1 as SEHNR and CDR2 as FQNEAQ (reference sequence). The CDR3 consists of 14 residues. This CDR3 is CASSQDSYSYGYTF. CDR3 bases: TGTGCCAGCAGCCAAGACAGTTACAGCTATGGCTACACCTTC.

The rearrangement joins TRBV10-3 to TRBJ2-2, with D perhaps matching TRBD1 (6 bases). The CDR3 length is 15 residues. Germline V lookup: CDR1 ENHRY, CDR2 SYGVKD. V was clipped by 10 bases and J by 2 bases, with 17 bases between them. This CDR3 is CATKGELANTGELFF. The CDR3 coding sequence is TGTGCCACTAAGGGGGAGCTAGCAAACACCGGGGAGCTGTTTTTT.

The rearrangement joins TRBV3-1 (or the pseudogene TRBV3-2) to TRBJ1-3, with unresolved D. The CDR3 has 15 residues. Germline values: CDR1 LGHDT, CDR2 YNNKEL (reference sequence). Trimming left V 7 bases short and J 2 bases short, with 15 bases between. The CDR3 nucleotides are TGTGCCAGCACGATGTGGTCCCTGACTGGAAACACCATATATTTT. This gives the protein CASTMWSLTGNTIYF.

The V call is TRBV18, the J call TRBJ2-7, with D unclear. The germline V and J ends were trimmed by 1 base and 6 bases, with 10 bases remaining between them. The germline gives CDR1 KGHSH, CDR2 LQKENI. The length of the CDR3 is 13 residues. For the CDR3, the DNA is TGTGCCAGCTCACCACTCTCGTCTGCCGAGCAGTACTTC. Its translation: CASSPLSSAEQYF. The full variable domain, in which reference TRBV18 and TRBJ2-7 provide the parts outside the CDR3, is NAGVMQNPRHLVRRRGQEARLRCSPMKGHSHVYWYRQLPEEGLKFMVYLQKENIIDESGMPKERFSAEFPKEGPSILRIQQVVRGDSAAYFCASSPLSSAEQYFGPGTRLTVT.

V usage is TRBV7-6 and J usage is TRBJ1-6; the D is unclear. Trimming took off 0 bases at V and 11 bases at J, with 8 bases between the two ends. CDR3 size: 13 residues. Germline V gene lookup returns CDR1 SGHVS and CDR2 FNYEAQ. The CDR3 DNA sequence: TGTGCCAGCAGCTTAGCCGGAGGGACACCCCTCCACTTT. Protein sequence: CASSLAGGTPLHF.

The chain is built from TRBV12-5 and TRBJ2-7; TRBD1 matches at 9 bases. The V and J ends lost 5 bases and 2 bases, in that order; junction bases with no gene match: 7. This CDR3 contains 15 residues. From germline, CDR1 is LGHNT and CDR2 FRNRAP. CDR3 DNA: TGTGCTAGTGGTAAAGGGGACAGGGAGGCCTACGAGCAGTACTTC. Translation: CASGKGDREAYEQYF. The variable domain in full, completed from reference TRBV12-5 and TRBJ2-7, reads DARVTQTPRHKVTEMGQEVTMRCQPILGHNTVFWYRQTMMQGLELLAYFRNRAPLDDSGMPKDRFSAEMPDATLATLKIQPSEPRDSAVYFCASGKGDREAYEQYFGPGTRLTVT.

V gene TRBV28 combines with J gene TRBJ2-1; 10 bases are a match to TRBD2. The CDR3 covers 16 residues. J lost 10 bases, V lost 2 bases, and 11 bases had no gene match. Germline CDR1 MDHEN, CDR2 SYDVKM. This CDR3 reads CASSLGDSGRPLEQFF. The CDR3 nucleotides are TGTGCCAGCAGTTTAGGGGATAGCGGGAGGCCCCTCGAGCAGTTCTTC.